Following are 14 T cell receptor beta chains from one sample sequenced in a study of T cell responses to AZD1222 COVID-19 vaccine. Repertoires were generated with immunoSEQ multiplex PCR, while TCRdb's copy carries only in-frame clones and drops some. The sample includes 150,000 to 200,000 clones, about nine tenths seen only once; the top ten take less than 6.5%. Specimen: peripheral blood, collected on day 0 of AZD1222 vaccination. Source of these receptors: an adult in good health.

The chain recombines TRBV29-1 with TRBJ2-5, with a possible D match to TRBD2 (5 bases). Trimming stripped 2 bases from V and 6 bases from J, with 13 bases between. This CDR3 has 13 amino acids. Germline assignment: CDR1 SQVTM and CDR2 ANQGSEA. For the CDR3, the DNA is TGCAGCGTTGAATCGGGGTTAGGAAAGACCCAGTACTTC. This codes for CSVESGLGKTQYF.

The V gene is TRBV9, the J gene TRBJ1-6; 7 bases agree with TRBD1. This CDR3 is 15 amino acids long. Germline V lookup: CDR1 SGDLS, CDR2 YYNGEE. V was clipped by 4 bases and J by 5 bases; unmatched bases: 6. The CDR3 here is CASSPRQGDNSPLHF. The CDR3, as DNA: TGTGCCAGCAGCCCCCGGCAGGGGGATAATTCACCCCTCCACTTT.

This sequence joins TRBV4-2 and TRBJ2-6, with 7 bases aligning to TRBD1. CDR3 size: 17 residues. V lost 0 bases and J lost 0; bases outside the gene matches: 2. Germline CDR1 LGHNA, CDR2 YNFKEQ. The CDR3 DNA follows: TGTGCCAGCAGCCAAGAGGACAGGCGCTCTGGGGCCAACGTCCTGACTTTC. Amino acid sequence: CASSQEDRRSGANVLTF.

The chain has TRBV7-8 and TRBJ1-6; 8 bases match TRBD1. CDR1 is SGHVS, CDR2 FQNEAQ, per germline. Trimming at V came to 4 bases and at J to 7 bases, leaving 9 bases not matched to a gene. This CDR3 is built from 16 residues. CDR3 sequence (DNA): TGTGCCAGCAGCTCATACCGGGACAGGCAAAATTCACCCCTCCACTTT. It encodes CASSSYRDRQNSPLHF.

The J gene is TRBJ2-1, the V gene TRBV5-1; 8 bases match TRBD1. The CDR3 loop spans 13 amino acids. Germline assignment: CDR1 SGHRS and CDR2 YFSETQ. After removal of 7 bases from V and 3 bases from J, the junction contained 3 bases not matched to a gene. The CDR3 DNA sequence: TGCGCCAGCGGGACAGGAGGCTACAATGAGCAGTTCTTC. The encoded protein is CASGTGGYNEQFF. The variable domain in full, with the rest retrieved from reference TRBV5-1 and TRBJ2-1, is KAGVTQTPRYLIKTRGQQVTLSCSPISGHRSVSWYQQTPGQGLQFLFEYFSETQRNKGNFPGRFSGRQFSNSRSEMNVSTLELGDSALYLCASGTGGYNEQFFGPGTRLTVL.

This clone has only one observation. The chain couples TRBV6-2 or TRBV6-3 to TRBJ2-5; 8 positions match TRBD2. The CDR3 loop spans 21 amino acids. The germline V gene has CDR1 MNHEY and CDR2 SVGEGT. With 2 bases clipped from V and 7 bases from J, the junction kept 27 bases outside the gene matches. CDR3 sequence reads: CASSYSGIGGRPLSGLGTQYF. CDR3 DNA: TGTGCCAGCAGTTACAGTGGAATAGGCGGGAGGCCACTATCGGGCCTGGGGACCCAGTACTTC.

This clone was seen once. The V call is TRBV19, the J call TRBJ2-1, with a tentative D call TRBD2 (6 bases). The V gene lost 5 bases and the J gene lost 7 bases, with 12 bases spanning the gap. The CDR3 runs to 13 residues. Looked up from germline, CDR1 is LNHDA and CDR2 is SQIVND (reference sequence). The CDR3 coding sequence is TGTGCCAGTAGTCCGCTGGCGGGAAATGAGCAGTTCTTC. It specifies CASSPLAGNEQFF.

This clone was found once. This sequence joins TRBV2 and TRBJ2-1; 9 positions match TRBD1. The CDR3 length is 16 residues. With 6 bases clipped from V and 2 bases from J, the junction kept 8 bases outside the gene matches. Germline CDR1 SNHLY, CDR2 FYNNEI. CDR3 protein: CASSVSGTGTYNEQFF. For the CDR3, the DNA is TGTGCCAGCAGCGTCTCCGGGACAGGGACCTACAATGAGCAGTTCTTC. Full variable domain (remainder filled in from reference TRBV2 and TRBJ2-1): EPEVTQTPSHQVTQMGQEVILRCVPISNHLYFYWYRQILGQKVEFLVSFYNNEISEKSEIFDDQFSVERPDGSNFTLKIRSTKLEDSAMYFCASSVSGTGTYNEQFFGPGTRLTVL.

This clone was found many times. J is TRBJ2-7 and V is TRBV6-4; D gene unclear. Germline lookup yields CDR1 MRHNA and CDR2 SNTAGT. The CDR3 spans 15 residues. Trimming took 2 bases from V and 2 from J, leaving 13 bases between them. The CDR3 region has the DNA TGTGCCAGCAGTGACAATCCGTCGAAGGCCTACGAGCAGTACTTC. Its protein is CASSDNPSKAYEQYF.

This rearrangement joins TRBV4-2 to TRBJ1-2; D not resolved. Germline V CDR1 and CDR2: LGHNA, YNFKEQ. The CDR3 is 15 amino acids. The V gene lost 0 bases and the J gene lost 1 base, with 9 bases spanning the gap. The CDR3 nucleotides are TGTGCCAGCAGCCAAGAGTTGTCGGTTAACTATGGCTACACCTTC. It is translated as CASSQELSVNYGYTF.

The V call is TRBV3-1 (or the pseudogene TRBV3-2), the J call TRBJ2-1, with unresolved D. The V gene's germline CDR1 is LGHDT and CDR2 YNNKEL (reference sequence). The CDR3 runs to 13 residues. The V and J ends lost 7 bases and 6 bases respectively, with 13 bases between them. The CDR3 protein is CASTQRGGNEQFF. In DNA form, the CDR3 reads TGTGCCAGCACCCAGAGAGGTGGCAATGAGCAGTTCTTC.

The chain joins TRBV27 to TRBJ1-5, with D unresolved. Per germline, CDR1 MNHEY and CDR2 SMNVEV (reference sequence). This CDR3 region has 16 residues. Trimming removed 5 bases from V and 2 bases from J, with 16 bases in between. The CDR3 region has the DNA TGTGCCAGCAGTCCGTTCCCAGGAGGTGGCAATCAGCCCCAGCATTTT. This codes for CASSPFPGGGNQPQHF.

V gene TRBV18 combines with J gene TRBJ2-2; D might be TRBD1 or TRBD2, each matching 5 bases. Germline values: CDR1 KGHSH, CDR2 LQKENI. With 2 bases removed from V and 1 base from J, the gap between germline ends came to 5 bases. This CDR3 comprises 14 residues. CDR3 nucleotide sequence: TGTGCCAGCTCACCAGGGGGGAACACCGGGGAGCTGTTTTTT. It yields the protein CASSPGGNTGELFF. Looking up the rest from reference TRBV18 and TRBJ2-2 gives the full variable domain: NAGVMQNPRHLVRRRGQEARLRCSPMKGHSHVYWYRQLPEEGLKFMVYLQKENIIDESGMPKERFSAEFPKEGPSILRIQQVVRGDSAAYFCASSPGGNTGELFFGEGSRLTVL.

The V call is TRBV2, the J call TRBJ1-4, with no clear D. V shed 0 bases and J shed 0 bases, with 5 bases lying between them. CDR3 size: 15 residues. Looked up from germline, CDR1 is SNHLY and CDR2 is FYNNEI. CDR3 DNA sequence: TGTGCCAGCAGTGAAGCGGGTACAACTAATGAAAAACTGTTTTTT. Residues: CASSEAGTTNEKLFF.